The 21 T cell receptor beta chains below all came from one sample that was sequenced in a study of preoperative IRX-2 immunotherapy in early breast cancer. Assay used: immunoSEQ multiplex PCR; TCRdb lists only in-frame clones, some missing. The table records some 19,000 clones, roughly 80% of them present only once. The treatment was: preoperative locoregional IRX-2 cytokine immunotherapy. Material: lymph node tissue, obtained after IRX-2 immunotherapy. All receptors come from a human donor with breast cancer.

The chain combines TRBV11-3 with TRBJ2-1; D is ambiguous. The germline V and J ends were trimmed by 5 bases and 4 bases, with 15 bases remaining between them. The CDR3 length is 15 residues. Germline V gives CDR1 SGHNT, CDR2 YENEEA. This CDR3 is CASSPSASPYNEQFF. The DNA of the CDR3 is TGTGCCAGCAGCCCCTCTGCCTCTCCTTACAATGAGCAGTTCTTC.

The chain employs TRBV2 and TRBJ1-5; TRBD1 agrees at 9 bases. The V gene's germline CDR1 is SNHLY and CDR2 FYNNEI. Trimming cost V 6 bases and J 5 bases; bases outside gene matches: 5. This CDR3 comprises 14 residues. As DNA, the CDR3 is TGTGCCAGCAGCCCGGGACAGGGCCATCAGCCCCAGCATTTT. It yields the protein CASSPGQGHQPQHF.

The rearrangement links TRBV10-2 to TRBJ1-4, with D possibly being TRBD1 (6 bases). CDR1 is WSHSY and CDR2 is SAAADI in the germline V gene. CDR3 length: 13 residues. Trimming pared 7 bases from V and 7 bases from J, leaving 13 bases between. CDR3 in amino acids: CASTPQGGEKLFF. The DNA of the CDR3 is TGCGCCAGCACCCCACAGGGAGGTGAAAAACTGTTTTTT.

The rearrangement joins TRBV6-8 to TRBJ1-4; perhaps TRBD1 as D (6 bases). V lost 10 bases, J lost 3 bases, and 12 bases lay in between. The CDR3 runs 13 residues. The V gene's germline CDR1 is MNHGY and CDR2 SAAAGT. For the CDR3, the DNA is TGTGCCACCGTGACAGGTTCTAATGAAAAACTGTTTTTT. Protein sequence: CATVTGSNEKLFF.

The chain combines TRBV18 with TRBJ2-1; 9 bases line up with TRBD2. Germline-derived CDR1 and CDR2 are KGHSH and LQKENI. The CDR3 spans 18 residues. V trimming: 2 bases; J trimming: 0 bases; junction bases outside the gene matches: 8. CDR3 protein: CASSPFTSGPSSYNEQFF. CDR3 bases: TGTGCCAGCTCACCATTTACTAGCGGGCCAAGCTCCTACAATGAGCAGTTCTTC.

This sequence joins TRBV19 and TRBJ1-1; D uncertain. V lost 3 bases and J lost 9, with 8 bases in between. The germline CDR1 and CDR2 sequences are LNHDA and SQIVND (reference sequence). The CDR3 covers 11 residues. The CDR3 loop is CASSIGPKAFF. DNA for the CDR3: TGTGCCAGTAGTATTGGGCCTAAAGCTTTCTTT.

The chain recombines TRBV5-1 with TRBJ2-7; the match to TRBD1 covers 7 bases. The germline V gene encodes CDR1 SGHRS and CDR2 YFSETQ. Trimming cost V 5 bases and J 2 bases; bases outside gene matches: 7. This CDR3 has 14 residues. The CDR3 region has the DNA TGCGCCAGCAGTTTGACAGGGAAACCCTACGAGCAGTACTTC. Its protein product is CASSLTGKPYEQYF.

This chain joins TRBV6-1 and TRBJ1-2; maybe TRBD1 (5 bases). The length of the CDR3 is 14 residues. Germline CDR1 MNHNS, CDR2 SASEGT. Trimming removed 1 base from V and 6 bases from J, with 12 bases in between. CDR3 bases: TGTGCCAGCAGTGAAGGAGGACCCAGGGATGGCTACACCTTC. As protein: CASSEGGPRDGYTF.

V is TRBV6-7 and J is TRBJ2-7; D is possibly TRBD2 (5 bases). TRBV6-7 falls under the ORF class, with uncertain function. V was trimmed by 6 bases and J by 5 bases, leaving 8 bases between them. This CDR3 comprises 11 residues. CDR3 amino acids: CASRRLNEQYF. The CDR3 region has the DNA TGTGCCAGCAGACGACTAAACGAGCAGTACTTC.

V is TRBV11-3 and J is TRBJ2-7; D uncertain. The CDR3 covers 15 residues. V gave up 1 base and J gave up 4 bases, with 14 bases separating them. Looked up from germline, CDR1 is SGHNT and CDR2 is YENEEA. The CDR3 coding sequence is TGTGCCAGCAGCTTAGGGAGCACGGGTTGGTACGAGCAGTACTTC. It encodes CASSLGSTGWYEQYF.

This clone was detected a few times. This chain joins TRBV19 and TRBJ1-4, with 9 bases matching TRBD1. CDR1 LNHDA and CDR2 SQIVND come from the germline V gene (reference sequence). The CDR3 is made up of 15 amino acids. V shed 5 bases and J 9 bases; nucleotides not matched to a gene: 10. The CDR3 DNA reads as TGTGCCAGTAGTTTTGAGAGGGGACAGGGTAAAAAACTGTTTTTT. Protein sequence: CASSFERGQGKKLFF.

The chain carries TRBV28 and TRBJ2-7; 8 nucleotides agree with TRBD2. CDR3 length equals 15 residues. V was pared by 6 bases and J by 2 bases, with 9 bases of the junction left unmatched. Germline CDR1 MDHEN, CDR2 SYDVKM. CDR3 coding DNA: TGTGCCAGCAGCCCCCCCCTAGCGGGCACCTACGAGCAGTACTTC. It codes for CASSPPLAGTYEQYF.

The rearrangement joins TRBV6-8 to TRBJ1-4; D not certain. From germline, CDR1 is MNHGY and CDR2 SAAAGT. The CDR3 is 17 residues long. Trimming pared 2 bases from V and 8 bases from J, leaving 21 bases between. The CDR3 DNA follows: TGTGCCAGCAGTTACGAGTTCGGGGATTCTGGTGGGGAAAAACTGTTTTTT. It encodes CASSYEFGDSGGEKLFF.

V is TRBV6-8 and J is TRBJ1-1; a weak D match, TRBD1 (5 bases). Per the germline V gene, CDR1 is MNHGY and CDR2 is SAAAGT. The CDR3 has 14 amino acids. V was shortened by 4 bases and J by 3 bases, with 12 bases between the two germline ends. CDR3: CASSLSGAYTEAFF. In DNA form, the CDR3 reads TGTGCCAGCAGTTTATCCGGGGCTTACACTGAAGCTTTCTTT.

This chain joins TRBV7-7 and TRBJ2-3; possibly TRBD1 for D (6 bases). Trimming shortened V by 5 bases and J by 1 base, and 10 bases separated the two germline ends. The CDR3 extends over 14 amino acids. CDR1 is SSHAT, CDR2 FNYEAQ, per germline (reference sequence). CDR3 DNA: TGTGCCAGCAGCCAGCGGACAGGCACAGATACGCAGTATTTT. The encoded protein is CASSQRTGTDTQYF.

This rearrangement joins TRBV11-3 to TRBJ2-7; the D call may be TRBD1 or TRBD2 (5 bases each). Trimming pared 5 bases from V and 6 bases from J, leaving 20 bases between. CDR3 size: 15 residues. Per the germline V gene, CDR1 is SGHNT and CDR2 is YENEEA. The CDR3 here is CASSQGDGARPEQYF. The CDR3 DNA reads TGTGCCAGCAGCCAAGGAGACGGGGCCAGACCCGAGCAGTACTTC.

The chain uses TRBV6-8 and TRBJ1-4; D is possibly TRBD1 (5 bases). Germline CDR1 is MNHGY and CDR2 is SAAAGT. The length of the CDR3 is 14 residues. The V and J ends lost 6 bases and 6 bases respectively, with 14 bases between them. CDR3 coding DNA: TGTGCCAGCAGGCCTCCGGGGGTGGATGAAAAACTGTTTTTT. Its protein is CASRPPGVDEKLFF.

This clone was counted only a few times. The rearrangement uses TRBV29-1 and TRBJ2-1, with D maybe TRBD2 (5 bases). The CDR3 has 12 amino acids. Germline V gene lookup returns CDR1 SQVTM and CDR2 ANQGSEA. V was trimmed by 5 bases and J by 7 bases, leaving 12 bases between them. The CDR3 DNA is TGCAGCGTTTTAGGAGGTGGGAATGAGCAGTTCTTC. This codes for CSVLGGGNEQFF.

Remarks on this clone: The junction does not match germline at one end; this may be a read error. The genes are TRBV6-8 and TRBJ2-7; 8 positions match TRBD1. CDR3 length: 14 amino acids. CDR1 is MNHGY, CDR2 SAAAGT, per germline. The CDR3 loop reads CAISVGTGRDEQYF. The CDR3 coding sequence is TGTGCCATCAGTGTGGGGACAGGCAGGGACGAGCAGTACTTC.

The chain couples TRBV4-1 to TRBJ1-6; 7 nucleotides line up with TRBD1. The germline gives CDR1 MGHRA, CDR2 YSYEKL. This CDR3 spans 17 amino acids. V dropped 0 bases and J dropped 3; count of bases not matched to a gene: 5. The CDR3 sequence is CASSQDAGQNYNSPLHF. The CDR3 nucleotides read TGCGCCAGCAGCCAAGATGCGGGACAGAACTATAATTCACCCCTCCACTTT.

The gene calls are TRBV9 and TRBJ2-7; TRBD2 might be the D (5 bases). CDR3 size: 13 residues. Per germline, CDR1 SGDLS and CDR2 YYNGEE. Trimming took 5 bases from V and 6 from J, leaving 15 bases between them. This CDR3 is CASSEARAGEQYF. The CDR3, as DNA: TGTGCCAGCAGTGAAGCGAGGGCGGGCGAGCAGTACTTC.